This T cell receptor beta chain was profiled in a study of response to subunit inactivated influenza vaccine. General study points: It was suggested by the authors that few new T cells are recruited by each seasonal influenza vaccination.

CDR1 SGHTA and CDR2 FQGTGA come from the germline V gene. Trimming stripped 8 bases from V and 5 bases from J, with 14 bases between. There are 13 residues in the CDR3. In TCRdb, the RT-PCR reads were re-called with MiXCR into one record per CDR3 protein. The sample includes about 620,000 distinct CDR3 sequences, about an eighth of them seen just once. In the case of this clonotype: Its cognate antigen is unknown.

This clonotype was sampled from a middle-aged man who received an inactivated influenza vaccine. The chain combines TRBV7-3 with TRBJ2-3; a possible D gene is TRBD2 (6 bases). The sample consisted of PBMCs from blood, taken on the day of vaccination. This CDR3 is CASGMGAGDTQYF. The CDR3 DNA sequence: TGTGCCAGCGGCATGGGAGCGGGAGATACGCAGTATTTT.